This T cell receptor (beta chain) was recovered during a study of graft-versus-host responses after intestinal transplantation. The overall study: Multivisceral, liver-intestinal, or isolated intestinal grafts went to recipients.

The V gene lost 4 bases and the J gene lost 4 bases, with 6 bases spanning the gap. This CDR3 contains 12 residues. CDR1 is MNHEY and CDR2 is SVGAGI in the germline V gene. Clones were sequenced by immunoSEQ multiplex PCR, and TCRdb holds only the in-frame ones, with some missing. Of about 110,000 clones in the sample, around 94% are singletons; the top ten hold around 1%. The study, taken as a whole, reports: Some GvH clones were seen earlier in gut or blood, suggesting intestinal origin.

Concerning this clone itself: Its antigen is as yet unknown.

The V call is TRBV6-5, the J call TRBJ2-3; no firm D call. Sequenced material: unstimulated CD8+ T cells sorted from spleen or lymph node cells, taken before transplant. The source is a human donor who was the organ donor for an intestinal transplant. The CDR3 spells CASSSASDTQYF. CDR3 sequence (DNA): TGTGCCAGCAGTTCGGCATCAGATACGCAGTATTTT.